This T cell receptor (beta chain) was sequenced for a study of monozygotic twins with inflammatory bowel disease. General observations from the study: No repertoire similarity difference was seen between concordant and discordant twins; power was possibly limited. What may have added variability to patient repertoires is that immunosuppressive treatments differed.

The RNA usage for each TCR library was 3500 ng of total RNA. A template switching step added UMIs, each with a 6-nucleotide sample barcode. From its re-call of the 5' RACE reads, TCRdb lists each CDR3 protein once, without DNA. Its table records approximately 120,000 distinct CDR3 sequences. The CDR3 runs 15 residues. Germline CDR1 reads SGDLS; CDR2 reads YYNGEE. To note about this clonotype: Its antigen is undetermined.

Sequenced sample: blood. The TCR sequence derives from a human donor with ulcerative colitis or Crohn's disease, or a healthy co-twin of an affected twin (not recorded which). The chain is built from TRBV9 and TRBJ1-6; no DNA is available, so the TRBD1 call from TCRdb remains unchecked. This chain's CDR3 is CASSANPEGGSPLHF.